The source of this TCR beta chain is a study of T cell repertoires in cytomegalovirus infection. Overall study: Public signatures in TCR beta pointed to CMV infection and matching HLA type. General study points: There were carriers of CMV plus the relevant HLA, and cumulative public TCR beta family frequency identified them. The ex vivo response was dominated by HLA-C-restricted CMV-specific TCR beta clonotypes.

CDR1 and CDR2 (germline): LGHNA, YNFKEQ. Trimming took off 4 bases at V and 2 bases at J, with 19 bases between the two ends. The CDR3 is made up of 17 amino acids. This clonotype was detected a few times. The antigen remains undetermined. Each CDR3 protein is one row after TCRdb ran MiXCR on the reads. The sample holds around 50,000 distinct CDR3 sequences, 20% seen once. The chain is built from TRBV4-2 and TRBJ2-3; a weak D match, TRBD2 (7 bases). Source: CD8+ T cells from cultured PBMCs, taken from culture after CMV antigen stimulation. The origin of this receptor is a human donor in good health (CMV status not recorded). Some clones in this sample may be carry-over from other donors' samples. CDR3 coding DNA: TGTGCCAGCAGCCGGTCCCTTGCGGGGGCTTACACAGATACGCAGTATTTT. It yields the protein CASSRSLAGAYTDTQYF.